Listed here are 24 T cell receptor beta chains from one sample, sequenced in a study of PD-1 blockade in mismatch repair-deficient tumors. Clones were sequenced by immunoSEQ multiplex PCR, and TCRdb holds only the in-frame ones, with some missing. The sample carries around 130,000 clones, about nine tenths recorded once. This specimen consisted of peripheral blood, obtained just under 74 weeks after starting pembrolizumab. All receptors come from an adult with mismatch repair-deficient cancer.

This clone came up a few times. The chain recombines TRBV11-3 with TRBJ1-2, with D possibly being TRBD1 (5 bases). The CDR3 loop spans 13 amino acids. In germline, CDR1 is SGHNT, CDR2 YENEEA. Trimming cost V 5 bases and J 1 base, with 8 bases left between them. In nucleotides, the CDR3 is TGTGCCAGCAGCGTGGGGCTTAACTATGGCTACACCTTC. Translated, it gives CASSVGLNYGYTF.

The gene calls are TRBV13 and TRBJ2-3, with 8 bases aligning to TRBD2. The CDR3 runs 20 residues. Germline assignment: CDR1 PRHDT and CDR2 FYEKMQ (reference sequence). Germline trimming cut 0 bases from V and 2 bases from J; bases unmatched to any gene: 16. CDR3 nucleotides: TGTGCCAGCAGCTTAGGACGGACGATAGCGGGACCACGGGCCACAGATACGCAGTATTTT. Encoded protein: CASSLGRTIAGPRATDTQYF.

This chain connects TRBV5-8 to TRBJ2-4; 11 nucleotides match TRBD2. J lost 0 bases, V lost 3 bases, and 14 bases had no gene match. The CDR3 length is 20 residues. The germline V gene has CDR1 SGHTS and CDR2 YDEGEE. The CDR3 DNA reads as TGTGCCAGCAGCTCCCCCCTGACTAGCGGGATCGGACTAGCCAAAAACATTCAGTACTTC. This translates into CASSSPLTSGIGLAKNIQYF.

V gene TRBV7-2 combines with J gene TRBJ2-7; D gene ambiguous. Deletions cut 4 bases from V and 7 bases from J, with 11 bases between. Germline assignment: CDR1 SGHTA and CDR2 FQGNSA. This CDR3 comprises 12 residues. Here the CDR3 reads CASSSLTSEQYF. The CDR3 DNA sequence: TGTGCCAGCAGCTCATTGACATCGGAGCAGTACTTC.

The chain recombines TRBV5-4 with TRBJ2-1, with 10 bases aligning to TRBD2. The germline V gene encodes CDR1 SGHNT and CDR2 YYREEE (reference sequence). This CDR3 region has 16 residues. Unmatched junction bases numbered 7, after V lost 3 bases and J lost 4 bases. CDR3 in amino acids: CASSSIAGGVYNEQFF. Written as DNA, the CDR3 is TGTGCCAGCAGCTCTATAGCGGGAGGTGTATACAATGAGCAGTTCTTC.

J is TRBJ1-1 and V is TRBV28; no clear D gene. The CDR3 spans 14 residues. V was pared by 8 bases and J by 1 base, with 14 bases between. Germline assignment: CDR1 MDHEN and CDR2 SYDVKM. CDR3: CASALLTENTEAFF. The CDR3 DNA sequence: TGTGCCAGCGCCCTCCTGACGGAGAACACTGAAGCTTTCTTT.

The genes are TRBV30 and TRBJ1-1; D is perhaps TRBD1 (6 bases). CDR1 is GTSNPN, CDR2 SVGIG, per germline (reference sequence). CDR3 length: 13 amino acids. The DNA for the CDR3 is TGTGCTTCATCCCGGGGGGCCGACACTGAAGCTTTCTTT. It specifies CASSRGADTEAFF.

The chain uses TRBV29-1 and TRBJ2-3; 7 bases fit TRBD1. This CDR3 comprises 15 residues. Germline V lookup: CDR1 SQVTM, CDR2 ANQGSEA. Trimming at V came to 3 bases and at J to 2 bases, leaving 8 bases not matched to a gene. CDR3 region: CSVEPTGRHTDTQYF. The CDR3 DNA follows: TGCAGCGTTGAGCCGACAGGGCGGCACACAGATACGCAGTATTTT.

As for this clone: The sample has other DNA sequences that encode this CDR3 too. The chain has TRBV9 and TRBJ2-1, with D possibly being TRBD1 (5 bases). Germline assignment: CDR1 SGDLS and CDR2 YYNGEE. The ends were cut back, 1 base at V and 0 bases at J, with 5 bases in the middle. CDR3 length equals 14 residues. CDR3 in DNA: TGTGCCAGCAGCGTACAGGGCTCCTACAATGAGCAGTTCTTC. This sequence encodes CASSVQGSYNEQFF.

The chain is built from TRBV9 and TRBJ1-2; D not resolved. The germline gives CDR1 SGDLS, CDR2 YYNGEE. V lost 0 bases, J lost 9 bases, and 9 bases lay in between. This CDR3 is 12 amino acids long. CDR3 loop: CASSVGGRSYTF. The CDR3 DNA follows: TGTGCCAGCAGCGTAGGAGGGAGAAGCTACACCTTC.

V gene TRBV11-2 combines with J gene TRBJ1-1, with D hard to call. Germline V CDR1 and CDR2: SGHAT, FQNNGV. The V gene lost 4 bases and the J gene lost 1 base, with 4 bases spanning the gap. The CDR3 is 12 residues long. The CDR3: CASSSQNTEAFF. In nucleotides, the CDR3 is TGTGCCAGCAGCTCCCAGAACACTGAAGCTTTCTTT.

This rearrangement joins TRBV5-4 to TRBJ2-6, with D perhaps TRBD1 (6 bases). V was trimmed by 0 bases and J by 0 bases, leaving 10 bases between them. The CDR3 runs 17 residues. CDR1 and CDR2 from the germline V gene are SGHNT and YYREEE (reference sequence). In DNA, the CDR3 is TGTGCCAGCAGCTTGGGGGGGCGCACCTCTGGGGCCAACGTCCTGACTTTC. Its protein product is CASSLGGRTSGANVLTF.

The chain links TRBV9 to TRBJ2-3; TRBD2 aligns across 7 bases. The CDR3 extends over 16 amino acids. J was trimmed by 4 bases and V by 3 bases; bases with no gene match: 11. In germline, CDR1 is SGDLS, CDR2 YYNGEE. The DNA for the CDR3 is TGTGCCAGCAGCGGCCAGAGCGGGAAATTCCCAGATACGCAGTATTTT. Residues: CASSGQSGKFPDTQYF.

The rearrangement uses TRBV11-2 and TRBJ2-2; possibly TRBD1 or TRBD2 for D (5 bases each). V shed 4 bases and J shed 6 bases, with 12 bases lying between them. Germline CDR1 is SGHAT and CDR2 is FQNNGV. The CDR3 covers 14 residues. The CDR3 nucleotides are TGTGCCAGCAGCTGGGGCACGGGGCCCGGGGAGCTGTTTTTT. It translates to CASSWGTGPGELFF.

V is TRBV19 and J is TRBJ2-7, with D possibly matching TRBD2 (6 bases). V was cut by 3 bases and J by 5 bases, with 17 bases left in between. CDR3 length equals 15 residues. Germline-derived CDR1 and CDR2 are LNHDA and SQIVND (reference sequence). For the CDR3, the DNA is TGTGCCAGTAGTATCGGAGGGGACCCGCACCACGAGCAGTACTTC. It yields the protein CASSIGGDPHHEQYF.

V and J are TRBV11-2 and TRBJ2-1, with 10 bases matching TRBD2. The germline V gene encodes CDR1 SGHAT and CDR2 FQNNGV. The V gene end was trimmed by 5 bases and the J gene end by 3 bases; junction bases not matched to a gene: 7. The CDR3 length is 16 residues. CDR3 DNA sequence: TGTGCCAGCAGCAGGACTAGCGGTAACATCTACAATGAGCAGTTCTTC. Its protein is CASSRTSGNIYNEQFF.

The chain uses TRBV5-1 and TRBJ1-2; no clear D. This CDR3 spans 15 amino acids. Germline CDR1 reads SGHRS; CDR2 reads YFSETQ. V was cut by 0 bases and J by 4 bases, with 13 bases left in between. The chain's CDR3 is CASSLEPADRYGYTF. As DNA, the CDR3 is TGCGCCAGCAGCTTGGAGCCAGCTGATCGCTATGGCTACACCTTC.

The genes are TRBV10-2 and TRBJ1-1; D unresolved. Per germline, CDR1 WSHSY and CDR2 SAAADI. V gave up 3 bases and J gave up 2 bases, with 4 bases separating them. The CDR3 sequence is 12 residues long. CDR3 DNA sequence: TGCGCCAGCAGTGAAGCAAACACTGAAGCTTTCTTT. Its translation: CASSEANTEAFF.

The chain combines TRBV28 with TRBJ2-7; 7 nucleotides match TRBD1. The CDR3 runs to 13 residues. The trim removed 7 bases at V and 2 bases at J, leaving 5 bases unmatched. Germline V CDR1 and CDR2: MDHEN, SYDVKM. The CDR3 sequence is CASTRDSTYEQYF. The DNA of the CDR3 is TGTGCCAGCACCCGGGACAGCACCTACGAGCAGTACTTC.

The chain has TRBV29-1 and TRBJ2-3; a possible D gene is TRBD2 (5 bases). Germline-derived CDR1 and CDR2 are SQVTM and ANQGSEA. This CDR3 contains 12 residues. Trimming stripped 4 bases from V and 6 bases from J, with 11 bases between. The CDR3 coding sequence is TGCAGCGTTGTTCCGGGGTGGGATACGCAGTATTTT. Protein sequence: CSVVPGWDTQYF.

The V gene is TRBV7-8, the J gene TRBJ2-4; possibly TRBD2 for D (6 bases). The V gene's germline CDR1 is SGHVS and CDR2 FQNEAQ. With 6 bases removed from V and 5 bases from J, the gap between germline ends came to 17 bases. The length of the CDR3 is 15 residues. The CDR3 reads CASRSGVDSENIQYF. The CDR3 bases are TGTGCCAGCAGATCGGGGGTTGACAGCGAAAACATTCAGTACTTC.

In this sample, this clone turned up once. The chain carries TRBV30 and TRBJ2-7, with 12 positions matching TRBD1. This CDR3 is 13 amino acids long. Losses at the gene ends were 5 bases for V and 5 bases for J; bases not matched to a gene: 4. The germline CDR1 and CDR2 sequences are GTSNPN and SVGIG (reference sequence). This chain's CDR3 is CAWGTGGLHEQYF. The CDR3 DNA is TGTGCCTGGGGGACAGGGGGCTTACACGAGCAGTACTTC. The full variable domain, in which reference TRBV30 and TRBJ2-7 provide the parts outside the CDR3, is SQTIHQWPATLVQPVGSPLSLECTVEGTSNPNLYWYRQAAGRGLQLLFYSVGIGQISSEVPQNLSASRPQDRQFILSSKKLLLSDSGFYLCAWGTGGLHEQYFGPGTRLTVT.

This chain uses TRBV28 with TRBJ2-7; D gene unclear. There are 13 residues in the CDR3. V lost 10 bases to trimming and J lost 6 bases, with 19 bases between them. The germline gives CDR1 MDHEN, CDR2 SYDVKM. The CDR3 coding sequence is TGTGCCACCCGACTCCCGCAGCCGTCCGAGCAGTACTTC. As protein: CATRLPQPSEQYF.

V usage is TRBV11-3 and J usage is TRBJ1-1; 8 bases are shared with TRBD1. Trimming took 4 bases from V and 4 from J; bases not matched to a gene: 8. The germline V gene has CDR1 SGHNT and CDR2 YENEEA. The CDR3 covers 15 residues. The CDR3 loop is CASSSRDRKGTEAFF. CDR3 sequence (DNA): TGTGCCAGCAGCTCCCGGGACAGGAAGGGCACTGAAGCTTTCTTT.